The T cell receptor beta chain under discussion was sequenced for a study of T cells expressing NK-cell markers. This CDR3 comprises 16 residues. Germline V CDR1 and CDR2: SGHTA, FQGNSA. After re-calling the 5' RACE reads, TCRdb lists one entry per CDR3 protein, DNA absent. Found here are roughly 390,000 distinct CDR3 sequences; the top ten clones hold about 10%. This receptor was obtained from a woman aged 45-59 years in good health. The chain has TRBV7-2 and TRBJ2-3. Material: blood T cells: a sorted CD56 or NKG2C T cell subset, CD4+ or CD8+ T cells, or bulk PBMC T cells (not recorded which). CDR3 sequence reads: CASSLTGFSSTDTQYF.